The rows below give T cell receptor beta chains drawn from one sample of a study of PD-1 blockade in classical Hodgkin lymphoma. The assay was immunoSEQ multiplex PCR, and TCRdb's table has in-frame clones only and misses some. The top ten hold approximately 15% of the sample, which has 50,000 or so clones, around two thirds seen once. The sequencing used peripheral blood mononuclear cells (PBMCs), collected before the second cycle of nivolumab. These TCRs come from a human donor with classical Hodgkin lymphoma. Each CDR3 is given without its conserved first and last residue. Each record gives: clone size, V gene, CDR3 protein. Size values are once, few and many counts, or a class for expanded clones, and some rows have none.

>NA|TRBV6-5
ASSSPGAGLYEQY
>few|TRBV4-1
ASSQLAGSTDTQY
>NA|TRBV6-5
ASSSGRVQGAFGYT
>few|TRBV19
ASSFRTGGMNTEAF
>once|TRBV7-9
ASSFRMGQETQY
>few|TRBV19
ASSIDHRGTEAF
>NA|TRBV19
ASSIDPLAGSYEQY
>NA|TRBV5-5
ASSPDSWNQPQH
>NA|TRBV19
ASSIVTGNTEAF
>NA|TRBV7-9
ASSFSNRGVSKNIQY
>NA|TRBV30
AWSIPNSNQPQH
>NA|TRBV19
ASSRQPLSGNTIY
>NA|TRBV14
ASSRSVPPTGELF
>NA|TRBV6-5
ASSQGARTGELF
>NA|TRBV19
ASSSTGNTEAF
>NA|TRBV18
ASSPILGLADSYEQY
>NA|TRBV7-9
ASSLGQGHNYGYT
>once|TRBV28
ASSGEPQH
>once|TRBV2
ASSVLTNTGELF
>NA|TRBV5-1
ASSFRGDYNEQF
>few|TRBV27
ASSKNTNQETQY
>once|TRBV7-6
ASSFSQETQY
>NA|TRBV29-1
TLVAGNYNEQF
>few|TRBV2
AHGSKNSNEQF
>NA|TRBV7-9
ASSLDLTSYEQY
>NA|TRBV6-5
ASSLDRGTEAF
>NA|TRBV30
AWSATGVGNQPQH
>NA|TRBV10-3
AIIGGSTYNEQF
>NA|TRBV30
AWRNTGEGYT
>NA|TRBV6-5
ASSYGAGGTGELF
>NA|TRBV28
ASYRESGEAF
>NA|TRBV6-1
ASSSRAVGPDTQY
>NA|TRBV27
ASSPLTEGDYGYT
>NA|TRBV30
AWSMGLAGGEQF
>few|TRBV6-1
AIDSRRYGYT
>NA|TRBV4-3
ASSPLPPPEGELF
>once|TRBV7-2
ASSLRVSPGSNQPQH
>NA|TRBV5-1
ASSIRLAGEDEQF
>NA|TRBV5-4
ASSQSGQTSNYGYT
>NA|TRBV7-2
ASSLGQRNYGYT